The 8 T cell receptor beta chains reported below all come from one sample, sequenced in a study of cytomegalovirus exposure and HLA in healthy donors. The PCR employed 60 Vbeta primers together with 13 Jbeta primers. Using immunoSEQ multiplex PCR, the repertoire was profiled, and TCRdb retains in-frame clones only, with some absent. Of about 120,000 clones listed, more than 60% are singletons. The sequenced sample was PBMCs. All receptors derive from a female donor in good health and CMV-seronegative.

This clone appeared a single time. The chain combines TRBV27 with TRBJ2-7; 8 bases are a match to TRBD1. This CDR3 has 14 amino acids. V gave up 8 bases and J gave up 3 bases; unmatched junction bases: 9. Germline CDR1 and CDR2: MNHEY and SMNVEV (reference sequence). This CDR3 reads CASRSGTGFYEQYF. In DNA, the CDR3 is TGTGCCAGCCGCTCCGGGACAGGATTCTACGAGCAGTACTTC.

The chain couples TRBV29-1 to TRBJ2-1, with a possible D match to TRBD2 (5 bases). CDR1 SQVTM and CDR2 ANQGSEA come from the germline V gene. CDR3 length: 15 amino acids. V was trimmed by 1 base and J by 0 bases, leaving 10 bases between them. This CDR3 reads CSVEGTGSSYNEQFF. CDR3 DNA sequence: TGCAGCGTTGAAGGGACTGGAAGCTCCTACAATGAGCAGTTCTTC.

The table lists this clone with a few counts. The V call is TRBV4-1, the J call TRBJ1-1; maybe TRBD1 (5 bases). V lost 2 bases and J 4 bases, leaving 8 bases between the germline ends. The CDR3 runs to 13 residues. Germline assignment: CDR1 MGHRA and CDR2 YSYEKL. The CDR3 bases are TGCGCCAGCAGCCAACAGGGTATCACTGAAGCTTTCTTT. Its translation is CASSQQGITEAFF.

DNA for the CDR3: TGTGCCACCAGCAGAGATCTCCCGGGAAAGGCCGGGGAGCTGTTTTTT. It codes for CATSRDLPGKAGELFF. This chain links TRBV15 with TRBJ2-2, with a weak D call TRBD2 (5 bases). V lost 0 bases and J lost 6, with 14 bases in between. The germline CDR1 and CDR2 sequences are LNHNV and YYDKDF (reference sequence). The CDR3 runs to 16 residues.

Here the CDR3 reads CASSSPGSSPLHF. CDR3 DNA: TGTGCCAGCAGTTCCCCCGGGAGTTCACCCCTCCACTTT. J is TRBJ1-6 and V is TRBV6-6; D ambiguous. Trimming cost V 4 bases and J 9 bases, with 10 bases left between them. Germline V gene lookup returns CDR1 MNHNY and CDR2 SVGAGI (reference sequence). The CDR3 runs to 13 residues.

This clone was recorded once. The CDR3 DNA follows: TGCGCCAGCAGCTTAAGAGGGCAGGAAACCACCGGGGAGCTGTTTTTT. It yields the protein CASSLRGQETTGELFF. The chain uses TRBV5-1 and TRBJ2-2; tentative D call: TRBD2 (5 bases). CDR1 is SGHRS, CDR2 YFSETQ, per germline. CDR3 length: 16 residues. V lost 2 bases and J 4 bases, leaving 15 bases between the germline ends. The full variable domain, its missing parts supplied by reference TRBV5-1 and TRBJ2-2, is KAGVTQTPRYLIKTRGQQVTLSCSPISGHRSVSWYQQTPGQGLQFLFEYFSETQRNKGNFPGRFSGRQFSNSRSEMNVSTLELGDSALYLCASSLRGQETTGELFFGEGSRLTVL.

The rearrangement links TRBV12-5 to TRBJ1-5; D is perhaps TRBD1 (5 bases). Germline CDR1 reads LGHNT; CDR2 reads FRNRAP. Trimming stripped 0 bases from V and 0 bases from J, with 18 bases between. The CDR3 covers 19 residues. The CDR3: CASGLVLGGERGSNQPQHF. DNA for the CDR3: TGTGCTAGTGGTTTGGTACTGGGAGGGGAACGGGGTAGCAATCAGCCCCAGCATTTT.

This chain uses TRBV1 with TRBJ1-5; the table's D gene call, TRBD1, was not cross checked with the DNA. TRBV1 is recorded as a pseudogene. The length of the CDR3 is 12 residues. This chain's CDR3 is CTSTPGHQPQHF. The CDR3 DNA is TGCACCAGCACCCCAGGGCATCAGCCCCAGCATTTT.